The present TCR beta chain was sequenced within a study of blood T cell repertoires in COVID-19. Overall study context: Samples representing acute and convalescent COVID-19 were sourced from the United States, Italy and Spain. The cDNA or gDNA used as material had been derived from T cells, B-cell-depleted T cells, or PBMCs.

Germline V gene data show CDR1 as LGHDT and CDR2 as YNNKEL (reference sequence). V was clipped by 4 bases and J by 7 bases, with 16 bases between them. The CDR3 is 14 amino acids. Measured with immunoSEQ multiplex PCR; TCRdb has only the in-frame clones, and not every one. The profile shows about 120,000 clones, approximately 83% of them singletons. Source material: peripheral blood. The origin of this receptor is a woman in her 70s with acute or convalescent COVID-19. V is TRBV3-1 (or the pseudogene TRBV3-2) and J is TRBJ1-2; possible D gene TRBD1, 5 bases. In nucleotides, the CDR3 is TGTGCCAGCAGCCCCCCGGTAGGGGCTGGTGGCTACACCTTC. Its protein product is CASSPPVGAGGYTF.